This T cell receptor beta chain comes out of a study of cytomegalovirus exposure and HLA in healthy donors. This CDR3 is 16 amino acids long. J lost 5 bases, V lost 5 bases, and 8 bases had no gene match. From germline, CDR1 is SGHTA and CDR2 FQGNSA. Researchers ran the PCR with 60 Vbeta and 13 Jbeta primers. Sequencing was performed with immunoSEQ multiplex PCR; in TCRdb, only in-frame clones are kept and a portion is missing. The sample table includes around 50,000 clones. Sequences were obtained from PBMCs. The J gene is TRBJ2-5, the V gene TRBV7-2, with 13 positions matching TRBD2. The TCR was taken from a woman aged 45-59 years in good health and CMV-seropositive. CDR3 DNA: TGTGCCAGCAGCCCCGGGACTAGCGGGAAAGGGGAGACCCAGTACTTC. Amino acid sequence: CASSPGTSGKGETQYF.